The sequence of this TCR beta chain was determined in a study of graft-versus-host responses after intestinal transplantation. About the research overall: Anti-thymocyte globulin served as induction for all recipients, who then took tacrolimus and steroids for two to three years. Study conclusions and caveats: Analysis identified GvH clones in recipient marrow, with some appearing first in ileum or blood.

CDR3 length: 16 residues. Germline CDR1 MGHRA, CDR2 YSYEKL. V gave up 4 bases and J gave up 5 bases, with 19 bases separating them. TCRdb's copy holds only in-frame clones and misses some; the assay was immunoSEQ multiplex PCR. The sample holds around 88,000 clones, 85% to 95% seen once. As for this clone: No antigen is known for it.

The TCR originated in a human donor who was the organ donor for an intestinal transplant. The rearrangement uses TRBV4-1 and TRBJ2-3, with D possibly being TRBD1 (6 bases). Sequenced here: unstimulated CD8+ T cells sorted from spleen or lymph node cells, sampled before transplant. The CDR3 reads CASSPDRDINRDTQYF. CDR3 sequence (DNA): TGCGCCAGCAGCCCTGATCGGGACATCAATAGAGATACGCAGTATTTT.